This T cell receptor (beta chain) originates from a study of blood T cell repertoires in COVID-19. Study in general: The cDNA or gDNA used as material had been derived from T cells, B-cell-depleted T cells, or PBMCs.

Participants spanned ages roughly 18 to 90 years and resided in 24 US areas. Cohort assignment relied on participant-reported clinical history. Recovered status in Cohort 3 required two negative PCRs, clearance, or symptom resolution. This clone has more than one count but fewer than ten. Only in-frame clones appear in the TCRdb table, and some are missing; sequencing was by immunoSEQ multiplex PCR. The data show 250,000 to 350,000 clones, with 88% seen just once and 0.75% to 1% held by the top ten. Unmatched junction bases numbered 9, after V lost 2 bases and J lost 1 base. The CDR3 sequence is 17 residues long. CDR1 MNHEY and CDR2 SMNVEV come from the germline V gene (reference sequence).

Input material: PBMCs or T cells enriched from blood (not recorded which). This receptor was obtained from a woman in her twenties or thirties who had recovered from COVID-19. The rearrangement uses TRBV27 and TRBJ1-2; 8 positions agree with TRBD1. CDR3 sequence (DNA): TGTGCCAGCAGTTTACAGGGGGCCGTTGGAGATAACTATGGCTACACCTTC. Translating it yields CASSLQGAVGDNYGYTF.